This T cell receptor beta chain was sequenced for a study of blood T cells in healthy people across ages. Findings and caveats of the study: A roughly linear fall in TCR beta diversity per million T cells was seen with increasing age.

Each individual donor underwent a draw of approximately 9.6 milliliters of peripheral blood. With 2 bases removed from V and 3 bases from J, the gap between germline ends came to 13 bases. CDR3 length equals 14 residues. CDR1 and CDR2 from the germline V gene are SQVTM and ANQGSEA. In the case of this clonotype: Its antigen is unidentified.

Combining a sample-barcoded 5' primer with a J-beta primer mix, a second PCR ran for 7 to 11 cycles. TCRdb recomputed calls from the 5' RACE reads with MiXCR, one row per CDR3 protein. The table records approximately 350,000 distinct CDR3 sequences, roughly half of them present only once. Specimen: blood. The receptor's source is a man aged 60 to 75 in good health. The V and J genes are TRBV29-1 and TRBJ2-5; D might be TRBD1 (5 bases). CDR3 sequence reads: CSVESRAAEETQYF. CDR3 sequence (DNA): TGCAGCGTTGAAAGCAGGGCAGCTGAAGAGACCCAGTACTTC.